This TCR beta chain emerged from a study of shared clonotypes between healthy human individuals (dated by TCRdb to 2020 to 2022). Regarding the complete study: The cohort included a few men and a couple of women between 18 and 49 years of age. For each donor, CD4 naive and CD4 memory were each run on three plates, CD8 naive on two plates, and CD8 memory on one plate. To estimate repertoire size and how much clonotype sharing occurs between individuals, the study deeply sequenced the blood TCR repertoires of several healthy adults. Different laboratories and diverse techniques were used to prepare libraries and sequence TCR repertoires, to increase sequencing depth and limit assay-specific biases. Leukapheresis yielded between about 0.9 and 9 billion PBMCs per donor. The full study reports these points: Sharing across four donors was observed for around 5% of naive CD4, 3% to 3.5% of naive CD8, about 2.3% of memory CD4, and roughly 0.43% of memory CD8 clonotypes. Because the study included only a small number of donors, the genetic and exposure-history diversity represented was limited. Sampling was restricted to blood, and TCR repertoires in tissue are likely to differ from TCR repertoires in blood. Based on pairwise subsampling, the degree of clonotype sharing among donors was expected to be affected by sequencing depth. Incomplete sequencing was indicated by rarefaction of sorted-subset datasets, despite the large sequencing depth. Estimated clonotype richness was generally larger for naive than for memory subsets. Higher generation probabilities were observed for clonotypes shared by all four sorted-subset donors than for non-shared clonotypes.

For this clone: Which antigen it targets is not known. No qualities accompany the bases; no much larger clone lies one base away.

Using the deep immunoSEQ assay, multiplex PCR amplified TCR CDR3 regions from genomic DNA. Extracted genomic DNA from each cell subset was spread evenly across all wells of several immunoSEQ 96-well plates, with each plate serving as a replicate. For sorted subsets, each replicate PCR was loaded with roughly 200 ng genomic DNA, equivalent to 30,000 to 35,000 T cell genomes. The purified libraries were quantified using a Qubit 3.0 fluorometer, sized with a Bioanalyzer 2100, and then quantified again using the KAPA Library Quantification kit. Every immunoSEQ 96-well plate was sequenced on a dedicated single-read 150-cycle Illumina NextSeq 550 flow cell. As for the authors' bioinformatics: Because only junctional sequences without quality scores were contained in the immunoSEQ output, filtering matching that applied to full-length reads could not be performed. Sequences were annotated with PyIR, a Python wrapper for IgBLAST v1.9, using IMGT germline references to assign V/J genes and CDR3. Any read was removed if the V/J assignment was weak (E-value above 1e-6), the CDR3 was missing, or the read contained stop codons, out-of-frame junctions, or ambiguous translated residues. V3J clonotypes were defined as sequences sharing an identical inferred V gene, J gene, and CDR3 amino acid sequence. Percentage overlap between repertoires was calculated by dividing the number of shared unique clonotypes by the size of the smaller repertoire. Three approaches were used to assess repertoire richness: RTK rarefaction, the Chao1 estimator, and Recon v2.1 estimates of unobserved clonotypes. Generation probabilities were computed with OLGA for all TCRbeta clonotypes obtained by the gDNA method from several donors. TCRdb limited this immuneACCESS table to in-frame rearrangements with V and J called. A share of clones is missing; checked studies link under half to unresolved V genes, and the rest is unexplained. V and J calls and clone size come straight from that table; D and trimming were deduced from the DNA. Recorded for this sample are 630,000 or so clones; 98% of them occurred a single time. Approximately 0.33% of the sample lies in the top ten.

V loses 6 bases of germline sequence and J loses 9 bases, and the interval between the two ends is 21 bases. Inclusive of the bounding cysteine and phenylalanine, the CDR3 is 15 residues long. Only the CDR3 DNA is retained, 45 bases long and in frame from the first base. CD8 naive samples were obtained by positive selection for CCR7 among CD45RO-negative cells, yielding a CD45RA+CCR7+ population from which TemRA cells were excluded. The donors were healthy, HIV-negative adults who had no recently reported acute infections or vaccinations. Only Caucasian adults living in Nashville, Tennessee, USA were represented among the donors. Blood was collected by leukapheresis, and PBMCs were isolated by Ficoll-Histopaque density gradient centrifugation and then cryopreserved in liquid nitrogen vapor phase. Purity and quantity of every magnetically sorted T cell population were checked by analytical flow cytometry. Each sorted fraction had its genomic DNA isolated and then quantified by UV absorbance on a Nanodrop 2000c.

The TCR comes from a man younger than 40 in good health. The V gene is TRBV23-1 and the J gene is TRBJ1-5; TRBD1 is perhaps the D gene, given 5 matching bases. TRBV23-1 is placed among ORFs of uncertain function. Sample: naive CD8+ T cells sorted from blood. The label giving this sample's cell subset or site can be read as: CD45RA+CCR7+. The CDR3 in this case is CASSPVTAGGGPQHF. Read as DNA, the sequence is TGCGCCAGCAGCCCCGTCACGGCCGGGGGAGGGCCCCAGCATTTT.